This entry is about one TCR beta chain. The data were obtained in a study of cytomegalovirus exposure and HLA in healthy donors. CDR3 size: 17 residues. Germline CDR1 LGHNT, CDR2 FRNRAP. V lost 2 bases to trimming and J lost 6 bases; unmatched junction nucleotides: 7. PCR primers comprised 60 Vbeta and 13 Jbeta primers. Using immunoSEQ multiplex PCR, the repertoire was profiled, and TCRdb retains in-frame clones only, with some absent. The data show around 150,000 clones, about 75% seen once. The TCR sequence derives from a young man in good health and CMV-seropositive. The chain combines TRBV12-5 with TRBJ1-4, with 12 bases fitting TRBD1. Sequencing was performed on PBMCs. The CDR3 sequence is CASGLRGQGARDEKLFF. CDR3 bases: TGTGCTAGTGGTTTGAGGGGACAGGGGGCGAGAGATGAAAAACTGTTTTTT.